These 25 T cell receptor beta chains were sequenced from one sample in a study of T cells after posttransplantation cyclophosphamide. Measured with immunoSEQ multiplex PCR; TCRdb has only the in-frame clones, and not every one. The table lists 7,000 to 8,000 clones, with no singletons. Treatment was busulfan-fludarabine conditioning, a marrow graft, and cyclophosphamide on days +3 and +4. Sequencing used PBMCs, obtained after allogeneic stem cell transplant with posttransplant cyclophosphamide. The receptors come from a female patient in her 50s who received an allogeneic stem cell transplant from an unrelated donor, was CMV-positive, and had acute GVHD only. T cells may partly derive from the graft donor.

In this sample, this clone is medium-sized. CDR3 coding DNA: TGTGCCAGCAGCCACTACGAGCAGTACTTC. Translating it yields CASSHYEQYF. The chain is built from TRBV28 and TRBJ2-7; D is undetermined. Per the germline V gene, CDR1 is MDHEN and CDR2 is SYDVKM. The CDR3 consists of 10 residues. V lost 6 bases and J lost 3, with 3 bases in between.

This chain joins TRBV5-4 and TRBJ2-5; D unresolved. Germline CDR1 and CDR2: SGHNT and YYREEE (reference sequence). Trimming shortened V by 1 base and J by 0 bases, and 7 bases separated the two germline ends. This CDR3 is built from 14 residues. CDR3 nucleotide sequence: TGTGCCAGCAGCTTGACTAAGTACCAAGAGACCCAGTACTTC. Encoded protein: CASSLTKYQETQYF.

By its share, this clone is medium-sized. The chain uses TRBV2 and TRBJ1-2, with TRBD1 matching 7 bases. Germline V gives CDR1 SNHLY, CDR2 FYNNEI. There are 15 residues in the CDR3. Trimming took 2 bases from V and 7 from J; bases not matched to a gene: 10. CDR3 sequence (DNA): TGTGCCAGCAGTGAAAGGGGGCTGGACGGTTTTGGCTACACCTTC. The encoded protein is CASSERGLDGFGYTF.

The chain links TRBV7-9 to TRBJ2-3; 11 positions agree with TRBD2. The CDR3 length is 15 residues. Germline lookup yields CDR1 SEHNR and CDR2 FQNEAQ (reference sequence). V dropped 3 bases and J dropped 2; count of bases not matched to a gene: 1. The CDR3 region has the DNA TGTGCCAGCAGCTTGGGACTAGCGGACACAGATACGCAGTATTTT. Its translation is CASSLGLADTDTQYF.

CDR3 amino acids: CAISEPGTGANEQYF. DNA for the CDR3: TGTGCCATCAGTGAGCCCGGGACAGGGGCCAACGAGCAGTACTTC. The chain uses TRBV10-3 and TRBJ2-5, with 10 bases fitting TRBD1. The J call could be wrong; TRBJ2-7 is a better fit for the DNA end. The CDR3 has 15 amino acids. The germline V gene has CDR1 ENHRY and CDR2 SYGVKD.

This clone was detected ten times or more. The chain is built from TRBV7-2 and TRBJ2-3; 11 positions match TRBD2. In germline, CDR1 is SGHTA, CDR2 FQGNSA. This CDR3 has 17 amino acids. Germline trimming cut 1 base from V and 2 bases from J; bases unmatched to any gene: 5. Written as DNA, the CDR3 is TGTGCCAGCAGCTTAGTGCGACTAGCGGGAAACACAGATACGCAGTATTTT. It translates to CASSLVRLAGNTDTQYF.

By proportion, this clone is medium-sized. V and J are TRBV6-5 and TRBJ2-2; D gene uncertain. The CDR3 covers 16 residues. From germline, CDR1 is MNHEY and CDR2 SVGAGI. Trimming took off 0 bases at V and 0 bases at J, with 8 bases between the two ends. CDR3 loop: CASSYSIGSNTGELFF. The CDR3 DNA is TGTGCCAGCAGTTACTCGATCGGTTCGAACACCGGGGAGCTGTTTTTT.

Many counts were recorded for this clone. This chain links TRBV29-1 with TRBJ2-3; 7 nucleotides match TRBD2. The CDR3 spans 14 residues. V was pared by 8 bases and J by 0 bases, with 8 bases of the junction left unmatched. Germline V gene data show CDR1 as SQVTM and CDR2 as ANQGSEA. The CDR3 protein is CSSLMGGSTDTQYF. DNA of the CDR3: TGCAGCTCCCTGATGGGGGGGAGCACAGATACGCAGTATTTT.

This clone was counted many times. The rearrangement links TRBV27 to TRBJ1-5; a possible D gene is TRBD1 (6 bases). The CDR3 is made up of 17 amino acids. The germline V gene has CDR1 MNHEY and CDR2 SMNVEV (reference sequence). The ends were cut back, 5 bases at V and 0 bases at J, with 17 bases in the middle. The CDR3 DNA sequence: TGTGCCAGCAGTCCCCAACAGGGACCCTATAGCAATCAGCCCCAGCATTTT. Translated, it gives CASSPQQGPYSNQPQHF.

By share, this clone counts as medium-sized. The chain joins TRBV9 to TRBJ2-7, with unresolved D. Trimming stripped 5 bases from V and 6 bases from J, with 12 bases between. This CDR3 is 12 amino acids long. Germline-derived CDR1 and CDR2 are SGDLS and YYNGEE. CDR3 loop: CASSDASREQYF. The CDR3, as DNA: TGTGCCAGCAGTGACGCTAGTCGCGAGCAGTACTTC.

A few counts support this clone. At the DNA level, this CDR3 is encoded by other sequences in the same sample as well. This chain links TRBV12-5 with TRBJ2-3; tentatively, D is TRBD2 (5 bases). Germline CDR1 LGHNT, CDR2 FRNRAP. CDR3 size: 15 residues. The V and J ends lost 7 bases and 3 bases respectively, with 17 bases between them. The CDR3 loop reads CASVLPSGRTDTQYF. The CDR3 DNA follows: TGTGCTAGTGTCTTGCCTAGTGGGAGAACAGATACGCAGTATTTT.

This clone was recorded at least ten times. The rearrangement uses TRBV7-8 and TRBJ2-7, with D hard to call. Trimming removed 5 bases at V and 1 base at J, with 9 bases between. The CDR3 has 13 residues. Looked up from germline, CDR1 is SGHVS and CDR2 is FQNEAQ. The CDR3 DNA reads as TGTGCCAGCAGCACCCTAGGATCCTACGAGCAGTACTTC. This codes for CASSTLGSYEQYF.

This clone was picked up many times. This chain links TRBV5-1 with TRBJ2-3; 13 nucleotides agree with TRBD2. The V segment lost 0 bases and the J segment 2 bases; nucleotides outside the gene matches: 6. The CDR3 spans 18 residues. Germline V gene lookup returns CDR1 SGHRS and CDR2 YFSETQ. The CDR3 is CASSLVPGLAGITDTQYF. For the CDR3, the DNA is TGCGCCAGCAGCTTGGTGCCGGGACTAGCGGGGATCACAGATACGCAGTATTTT.

The table lists this clone with many counts. The chain employs TRBV6-5 and TRBJ1-5; TRBD1 might be the D (5 bases). The CDR3 has 13 residues. V lost 8 bases to trimming and J lost 5 bases, with 13 bases between them. In germline, CDR1 is MNHEY, CDR2 SVGAGI. The CDR3 coding sequence is TGTGCCAGCCGGGGGGGGAATCATCAGCCCCAGCATTTT. Translated: CASRGGNHQPQHF.

This clone was seen ten or more times. The chain links TRBV7-2 to TRBJ1-2, with D hard to call. This CDR3 contains 13 residues. Germline CDR1 reads SGHTA; CDR2 reads FQGNSA. Trimming removed 5 bases at V and 3 bases at J, with 10 bases between. The DNA of the CDR3 is TGTGCCAGCAGCCTATCAATGGACTATGGCTACACCTTC. This encodes CASSLSMDYGYTF. The complete variable domain, with remaining parts taken from reference TRBV7-2 and TRBJ1-2, reads GAGVSQSPSNKVTEKGKDVELRCDPISGHTALYWYRQSLGQGLEFLIYFQGNSAPDKSGLPSDRFSAERTGGSVSTLTIQRTQQEDSAVYLCASSLSMDYGYTFGSGTRLTVV.

The table lists this clone with many counts. The chain employs TRBV29-1 and TRBJ2-5; 9 positions agree with TRBD2. The CDR3 contains 13 residues. V shed 7 bases and J 3 bases; nucleotides not matched to a gene: 6. Germline-derived CDR1 and CDR2 are SQVTM and ANQGSEA. The CDR3 is CSAGTSREETQYF. The CDR3, as DNA: TGCAGCGCTGGGACTAGCAGGGAAGAGACCCAGTACTTC. Based on the CDR3 plus reference TRBV29-1 and TRBJ2-5, the full variable domain is SAVISQKPSRDICQRGTSLTIQCQVDSQVTMMFWYRQQPGQSLTLIATANQGSEATYESGFVIDKFPISRPNLTFSTLTVSNMSPEDSSIYLCSAGTSREETQYFGPGTRLLVL.

There are many counts of this clone. The CDR3 loop reads CASSVTGDRTDTQYF. The CDR3 DNA reads TGTGCCAGCAGCGTAACAGGGGACCGAACAGATACGCAGTATTTT. The chain combines TRBV7-2 with TRBJ2-3; 7 bases are shared with TRBD1. There are 15 residues in the CDR3. Germline assignment: CDR1 SGHTA and CDR2 FQGNSA. V lost 5 bases and J lost 3; bases outside the gene matches: 8.

This clone was recorded a few times. The V call is TRBV18, the J call TRBJ2-7; 7 nucleotides match TRBD2. Germline CDR1 reads KGHSH; CDR2 reads LQKENI. The ends lost 4 bases at V and 2 bases at J; junction bases unmatched: 11. The CDR3 consists of 16 residues. DNA of the CDR3: TGTGCCAGCTCACAGGTCAGCGGGACCTCCGCCTACGAGCAGTACTTC. Its translation is CASSQVSGTSAYEQYF.

This clone showed up many times. The sample carries other DNA sequences with the same CDR3. The DNA of the CDR3 is TGTGCCAGCAGTTCTCGACAGGGGGCGGCTGAAGCTTTCTTT. This sequence encodes CASSSRQGAAEAFF. This chain uses TRBV27 with TRBJ1-1, with 10 positions matching TRBD1. This CDR3 region has 14 residues. Germline trimming cut 4 bases from V and 6 bases from J; bases unmatched to any gene: 5. Per the germline V gene, CDR1 is MNHEY and CDR2 is SMNVEV (reference sequence).

This clone was counted at least ten times. The genes are TRBV9 and TRBJ2-3; 16 bases fit TRBD2. This CDR3 is built from 19 residues. V shed 3 bases, J shed 3 bases, and the junction held 10 bases outside the gene matches. Looked up from germline, CDR1 is SGDLS and CDR2 is YYNGEE. DNA of the CDR3: TGTGCCAGCAGCGCGGGACTAGCGGGAGGGCACCTTCCTACAGATACGCAGTATTTT. As protein: CASSAGLAGGHLPTDTQYF.

This clone was observed many times. The chain recombines TRBV19 with TRBJ1-1, with D possibly matching TRBD1 (5 bases). Germline V gene lookup returns CDR1 LNHDA and CDR2 SQIVND (reference sequence). With 6 bases removed from V and 4 bases from J, the gap between germline ends came to 6 bases. This CDR3 has 11 amino acids. The CDR3 DNA is TGTGCCAGTAGAGGGGTCACTGAAGCTTTCTTT. Translation: CASRGVTEAFF.

This clone was detected ten times or more. CDR3 sequence (DNA): TGCAGCGTTGAGGCAGGGAACTCCTACGAGCAGTACTTC. This translates into CSVEAGNSYEQYF. This chain links TRBV29-1 with TRBJ2-7; D perhaps matches TRBD1 (5 bases). CDR3 length: 13 amino acids. Trimming removed 3 bases from V and 0 bases from J, with 9 bases in between. Germline-derived CDR1 and CDR2 are SQVTM and ANQGSEA.

This clone was detected ten times or more. Written as DNA, the CDR3 is TGTGCCAGCAGTTTGACAGAAAATCAGCCCCAGCATTTT. Translation gives CASSLTENQPQHF. The rearrangement uses TRBV28 and TRBJ1-5; perhaps TRBD1 as D (5 bases). Deletions cut 3 bases from V and 4 bases from J, with 7 bases between. From germline, CDR1 is MDHEN and CDR2 SYDVKM. The CDR3 loop spans 13 amino acids. Supplemented by reference TRBV28 and TRBJ1-5, the full variable domain reads DVKVTQSSRYLVKRTGEKVFLECVQDMDHENMFWYRQDPGLGLRLIYFSYDVKMKEKGDIPEGYSVSREKKERFSLILESASTNQTSMYLCASSLTENQPQHFGDGTRLSIL.

This clone was observed at least ten times. The chain links TRBV7-2 to TRBJ2-5; D possibly corresponds to TRBD1 (6 bases). With 4 bases removed from V and 3 bases from J, the gap between germline ends came to 9 bases. The V gene's germline CDR1 is SGHTA and CDR2 FQGNSA. The CDR3 covers 13 residues. The CDR3 DNA reads as TGTGCCAGCAGCTCCGGGACAAAAGAGACCCAGTACTTC. Translated: CASSSGTKETQYF.

This clone occurred many times. For the CDR3, the DNA is TGTGCCAGCAGCCCCGACAGGGTCTTGAACATTCAGTACTTC. This sequence encodes CASSPDRVLNIQYF. The chain employs TRBV11-1 and TRBJ2-4; 7 nucleotides agree with TRBD1. J gave up 7 bases and V 5 bases, and 8 bases lay outside the gene matches. Germline CDR1 SGHAT, CDR2 FQDESV (reference sequence). The CDR3 is 14 amino acids.